This T cell receptor beta chain was sequenced during a study of shared clonotypes between healthy human individuals. About the study: Each donor's CD8 memory used one plate, CD8 naive two, each CD4 subset three.

Findings of the study overall: Owing to a small donor count, the genetic and exposure-history diversity represented was limited.

This CDR3 region has 15 residues. The V gene lost 0 bases and the J gene lost 0 bases, with 9 bases spanning the gap. CDR1 and CDR2 (germline): SEHNR, FQNEAQ (reference sequence). The data were produced by immunoSEQ multiplex PCR, yet TCRdb's version contains in-frame clones alone and is incomplete. The profile covers about 320,000 clones, with over 75% appearing a single time and 15% to 20% taken by the ten largest. On this clone itself: The antigen remains unidentified.

This sequence was found in a young man in good health. The sample consisted of memory CD8+ T cells sorted from blood. As to subset: CD45RO+ cells pooled with CCR7-negative TemRA cells. This chain joins TRBV7-9 and TRBJ2-7, with a weak D call TRBD1 (5 bases). The CDR3 nucleotides read TGTGCCAGCAGCTTAGCCCAGGGAACCTCCTACGAGCAGTACTTC. This codes for CASSLAQGTSYEQYF.